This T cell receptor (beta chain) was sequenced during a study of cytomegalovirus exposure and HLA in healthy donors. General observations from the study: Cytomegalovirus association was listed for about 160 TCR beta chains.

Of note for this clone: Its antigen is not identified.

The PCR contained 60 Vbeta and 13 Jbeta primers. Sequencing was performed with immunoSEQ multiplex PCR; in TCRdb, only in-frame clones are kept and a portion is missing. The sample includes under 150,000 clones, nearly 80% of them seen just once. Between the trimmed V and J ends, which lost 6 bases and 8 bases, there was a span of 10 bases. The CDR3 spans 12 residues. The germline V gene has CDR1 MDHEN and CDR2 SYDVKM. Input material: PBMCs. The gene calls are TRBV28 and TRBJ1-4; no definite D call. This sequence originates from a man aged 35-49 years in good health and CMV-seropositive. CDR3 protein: CASRATREKLFF. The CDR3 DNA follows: TGTGCCAGCAGAGCTACGCGAGAAAAACTGTTTTTT.